This TCR beta chain was observed in a study of identical twins. Points from the study as a whole: Excess sharing by twins proved weaker in beta out-of-frame sequences.

V lost 3 bases and J lost 3, with 9 bases in between. CDR3 length: 14 residues. Germline CDR1 is MNHNS and CDR2 is SASEGT. This clonotype has more than one count but fewer than ten. The antigen is undetermined. TCRdb used MiXCR to reprocess the 5' RACE reads, holding one entry per CDR3 protein. The sample records about 200,000 distinct CDR3 sequences, 5.5% to 7.5% being singletons. Separately, the same data were catalogued under a study of T cells expressing NK-cell markers. From that paper: In the group of eight sequenced donors, seven were HCMV-seropositive and one was seronegative. No clear determination of HCMV specificity was made for expanded NKG2C+ T cell clones.

This TCR derives from a woman aged 18-35 years in good health. V is TRBV6-1 and J is TRBJ2-1; weak D call: TRBD2 (5 bases). Sequencing used CD8+ T cells sorted from blood. CDR3 sequence: CASSEPEGYNEQFF. The DNA of the CDR3 is TGTGCCAGCAGTGAGCCAGAGGGCTACAATGAGCAGTTCTTC.